The clone carrying this T cell receptor beta chain was recorded at least ten times. The CDR3 spans 16 residues. The germline V gene encodes CDR1 DFQATT and CDR2 SNEGSKA (reference sequence). V was pared by 5 bases and J by 4 bases, with 12 bases of the junction left unmatched. These data belong to a study of T-cell reconstitution after alpha-beta-depleted transplantation in children. During its preparation, the TCRbeta library received unique molecular identifiers. Each CDR3 protein gets one entry after TCRdb re-called the PCR reads with MiXCR. The profile shows around 400,000 distinct CDR3 sequences, 20% of them singletons.

This chain connects TRBV20-1 to TRBJ2-1; TRBD1 matches at 9 bases. The specimen comprised PBMCs from the stem cell graft donor, sampled from the stem cell graft. This clonotype was sampled from a human donor who donated a stem cell graft to a child with acute myeloid leukemia. This chain's CDR3 is CSASPGTGNRYNEQFF. The CDR3 region has the DNA TGCAGTGCTTCCCCCGGGACAGGGAATCGTTACAATGAGCAGTTCTTC.